The 23 T cell receptor beta chains listed next were all sequenced from one sample in a study of early T cells in non-severe SARS-CoV-2 infection. MiXCR, applied by TCRdb to the 5' RACE reads, yields one record per CDR3 protein. The table includes 98,000 or so distinct CDR3 sequences, 11% detected once. Specimen: whole blood. All receptors derive from an adult who was a healthcare worker with PCR-confirmed SARS-CoV-2 infection or an uninfected control (not recorded which).

This clonotype was observed a handful of times. The chain uses TRBV6-1 and TRBJ2-1; TRBD2 is a possible D gene (6 bases). The V end was cut by 2 bases, the J end by 7 bases, with 18 bases between. The CDR3 loop spans 16 amino acids. CDR1 is MNHNS and CDR2 is SASEGT in the germline V gene. CDR3 protein: CASSELASLGSNEQFF. The CDR3 nucleotides are TGTGCCAGCAGTGAATTGGCGTCTCTCGGGAGTAATGAGCAGTTCTTC.

The chain employs TRBV4-2 and TRBJ2-7; D gene uncertain. Germline CDR1 LGHNA, CDR2 YNFKEQ. The CDR3 is 12 amino acids. The V end lost 0 bases, the J end lost 7 bases, and 7 bases lay between the germline ends. The CDR3, as DNA: TGTGCCAGCAGCCAAGATCTGGGAGAGCAGTACTTC. It translates to CASSQDLGEQYF.

CDR3 sequence reads: CASSDWGTDSYEQYF. The DNA for the CDR3 is TGTGCCAGCAGTGATTGGGGAACTGACTCCTACGAGCAGTACTTC. V and J are TRBV25-1 and TRBJ2-7; no clear D. CDR1 is MGHDK and CDR2 is SYGVNS in the germline V gene. The CDR3 extends over 15 amino acids. Trimming left V 3 bases short and J 0 bases short, with 12 bases between.

In this sample, this clonotype turned up many times. V is TRBV27 and J is TRBJ2-1; D tentatively fits TRBD1 or TRBD2 (6 bases each). V lost 5 bases, J lost 1 base, and 9 bases lay in between. Germline V gene lookup returns CDR1 MNHEY and CDR2 SMNVEV (reference sequence). CDR3 length equals 14 residues. The CDR3, as DNA: TGTGCCAGCAGTCGAGGGGGGTCCTACAATGAGCAGTTCTTC. This encodes CASSRGGSYNEQFF.

The chain carries TRBV28 and TRBJ2-7; D is ambiguous. V dropped 3 bases and J dropped 6 bases, with 12 bases sitting between them. The CDR3 sequence is 13 residues long. Looked up from germline, CDR1 is MDHEN and CDR2 is SYDVKM. DNA of the CDR3: TGTGCCAGCAGTTTTGCCAGTCACGGCGAGCAGTACTTC. The encoded protein is CASSFASHGEQYF. The full variable domain, completed using reference TRBV28 and TRBJ2-7, is DVKVTQSSRYLVKRTGEKVFLECVQDMDHENMFWYRQDPGLGLRLIYFSYDVKMKEKGDIPEGYSVSREKKERFSLILESASTNQTSMYLCASSFASHGEQYFGPGTRLTVT.

J is TRBJ1-6 and V is TRBV14, with 9 bases fitting TRBD1. The CDR3 loop spans 16 amino acids. The J segment lost 6 bases and the V segment lost 2 bases, leaving 5 bases of the junction unmatched. Germline-derived CDR1 and CDR2 are SGHDN and FVKESK. The CDR3 DNA reads TGTGCCAGCAGCCAACTGGGGACAGGGCGTAATTCACCCCTCCACTTT. Residues: CASSQLGTGRNSPLHF.

This clonotype was counted at least ten times. The CDR3 loop is CSARDRNSHTEAFF. The CDR3, as DNA: TGCAGTGCTAGAGATCGAAACAGCCACACTGAAGCTTTCTTT. The chain links TRBV20-1 to TRBJ1-1; the D is unclear. Germline CDR1 and CDR2: DFQATT and SNEGSKA (reference sequence). There are 14 residues in the CDR3. The germline V and J ends were trimmed by 0 bases and 3 bases, with 11 bases remaining between them.

This clonotype has just a few counts. This rearrangement joins TRBV7-8 to TRBJ2-3; 13 positions match TRBD2. Germline V lookup: CDR1 SGHVS, CDR2 FQNEAQ. V was pared by 2 bases and J by 5 bases, with 4 bases of the junction left unmatched. This CDR3 is 16 amino acids long. The DNA of the CDR3 is TGTGCCAGCAGCTTAAGACTAGCGGGAGGACAAGATACGCAGTATTTT. Amino acid sequence: CASSLRLAGGQDTQYF.

This CDR3 reads CASSLAGTGLWEQYF. CDR3 nucleotides: TGTGCCAGCAGCTTAGCCGGGACAGGTCTGTGGGAGCAGTACTTC. The rearrangement links TRBV13 to TRBJ2-7; TRBD1 matches at 8 bases. The germline gives CDR1 PRHDT, CDR2 FYEKMQ (reference sequence). CDR3 length: 15 amino acids. V dropped 1 base and J dropped 7; count of bases not matched to a gene: 9.

CDR3 coding DNA: TGTGCCAGCAGTCCAAGGGTAGCGGGAGAGAACAATGAGCAGTTCTTC. The encoded protein is CASSPRVAGENNEQFF. V and J are TRBV28 and TRBJ2-1; TRBD2 aligns across 9 bases. This CDR3 is 16 amino acids long. The germline CDR1 and CDR2 sequences are MDHEN and SYDVKM. Trimming cost V 5 bases and J 5 bases; bases outside gene matches: 10.

This clonotype has ten or more counts. V and J are TRBV5-5 and TRBJ2-1, with unresolved D. CDR3 length equals 16 residues. V lost 0 bases to trimming and J lost 0 bases, with 10 bases between them. Germline CDR1 and CDR2: SGHKS and YYEKEE (reference sequence). The CDR3, as DNA: TGTGCCAGCAGCTTGGTTCCGGATAGCTCCTACAATGAGCAGTTCTTC. Translation: CASSLVPDSSYNEQFF.

At least ten counts were recorded for this clonotype. The chain combines TRBV6-6 with TRBJ1-5, with TRBD1 matching 10 bases. The CDR3 extends over 16 amino acids. The V segment lost 7 bases and the J segment 1 base; nucleotides outside the gene matches: 7. Germline-derived CDR1 and CDR2 are MNHNY and SVGAGI (reference sequence). The DNA for the CDR3 is TGTGCCAGCATCCCTTCGGACAGGGGGAGCAATCAGCCCCAGCATTTT. It encodes CASIPSDRGSNQPQHF.

The chain couples TRBV5-1 to TRBJ1-1; TRBD1 matches at 7 bases. V lost 4 bases, J lost 4 bases, and 10 bases stayed unmatched. The length of the CDR3 is 15 residues. Per the germline V gene, CDR1 is SGHRS and CDR2 is YFSETQ. CDR3 sequence: CASSLPDRESTEAFF. CDR3 sequence (DNA): TGCGCCAGCAGCCTCCCCGACAGGGAAAGCACTGAAGCTTTCTTT.

In this sample, this clonotype turned up many times. V and J are TRBV7-9 and TRBJ2-3; no clear D. The CDR3 has 11 residues. The V gene lost 5 bases and the J gene lost 4 bases, with 4 bases spanning the gap. Germline V gives CDR1 SEHNR, CDR2 FQNEAQ (reference sequence). The CDR3 nucleotides are TGTGCCAGCAGCCGGTCAGATACGCAGTATTTT. Translating it yields CASSRSDTQYF.

This clonotype appeared a few times. V is TRBV20-1 and J is TRBJ1-1, with 7 bases lining up with TRBD1. Per germline, CDR1 DFQATT and CDR2 SNEGSKA (reference sequence). After removal of 0 bases from V and 11 bases from J, the junction contained 9 bases not matched to a gene. This CDR3 region has 13 residues. CDR3 in amino acids: CSARDDLDRDAFF. The DNA for the CDR3 is TGCAGTGCTAGAGATGACTTAGACAGGGACGCTTTCTTT.

J is TRBJ1-2 and V is TRBV6-6; 9 nucleotides line up with TRBD1. The junction had 7 bases not matched to a gene; V was cut back by 6 bases and J by 5 bases. This CDR3 comprises 14 residues. CDR1 MNHNY and CDR2 SVGAGI come from the germline V gene (reference sequence). CDR3 bases: TGTGCCAGCAGAACCGGACAGGGGCAATATGGCTACACCTTC. Its protein product is CASRTGQGQYGYTF.

The chain recombines TRBV20-1 with TRBJ2-1; D uncertain. The V end was cut by 0 bases, the J end by 4 bases, with 7 bases between. Germline lookup yields CDR1 DFQATT and CDR2 SNEGSKA (reference sequence). The length of the CDR3 is 13 residues. CDR3 nucleotide sequence: TGCAGTGCTAGAGACCCACGTTACAATGAGCAGTTCTTC. Translating it yields CSARDPRYNEQFF.

This clonotype was counted many times. The gene calls are TRBV28 and TRBJ1-5; D not resolved. Trimming took 2 bases from V and 1 from J, leaving 3 bases between them. In germline, CDR1 is MDHEN, CDR2 SYDVKM. CDR3 length: 13 residues. The CDR3 spells CASSLPSNQPQHF. The CDR3 DNA is TGTGCCAGCAGTTTACCGAGCAATCAGCCCCAGCATTTT.

This clonotype was found many times. The chain has TRBV20-1 and TRBJ1-2; tentatively, D is TRBD1 (5 bases). V shed 1 base and J shed 4 bases, with 10 bases lying between them. In germline, CDR1 is DFQATT, CDR2 SNEGSKA (reference sequence). This CDR3 comprises 13 residues. CDR3 loop: CSARAQTVYGYTF. The CDR3 DNA is TGCAGTGCTAGAGCGCAGACAGTCTATGGCTACACCTTC.

This clonotype was detected a few times. The chain has TRBV20-1 and TRBJ2-3; maybe TRBD2 (5 bases). V lost 3 bases and J lost 5, with 24 bases in between. The CDR3 is 17 amino acids. Germline CDR1 DFQATT, CDR2 SNEGSKA (reference sequence). The CDR3 reads CSASPYGFGKDLDTQYF. CDR3 bases: TGCAGTGCTAGCCCCTACGGCTTCGGGAAGGATTTAGATACGCAGTATTTT.

The chain has TRBV4-2 and TRBJ2-7; 7 bases are a match to TRBD1. Germline values: CDR1 LGHNA, CDR2 YNFKEQ. V lost 1 base to trimming and J lost 2 bases; unmatched junction nucleotides: 8. The CDR3 is 16 residues long. The CDR3 sequence is CASSQGQGGVAYEQYF. The CDR3 nucleotides read TGTGCCAGCAGCCAAGGACAGGGTGGCGTGGCCTACGAGCAGTACTTC.

This clonotype was recorded many times. The CDR3 loop reads CASSPPGTVGGETQYF. CDR3 nucleotide sequence: TGTGCCAGCAGCCCCCCAGGGACAGTGGGCGGGGAGACCCAGTACTTC. The chain links TRBV3-1 to TRBJ2-5; 7 nucleotides align to TRBD1. V was pared by 4 bases and J by 5 bases, with 13 bases of the junction left unmatched. The length of the CDR3 is 16 residues. CDR1 is LGHDT and CDR2 is YNNKEL in the germline V gene (reference sequence).

This clonotype was seen a few times. This chain connects TRBV29-1 to TRBJ2-1, with unresolved D. The V end lost 4 bases, the J end lost 2 bases, and 12 bases lay between the germline ends. From germline, CDR1 is SQVTM and CDR2 ANQGSEA. The CDR3 length is 14 residues. This CDR3 reads CSVVGGVTYNEQFF. Here the CDR3 DNA reads TGCAGCGTTGTGGGCGGCGTGACCTACAATGAGCAGTTCTTC.